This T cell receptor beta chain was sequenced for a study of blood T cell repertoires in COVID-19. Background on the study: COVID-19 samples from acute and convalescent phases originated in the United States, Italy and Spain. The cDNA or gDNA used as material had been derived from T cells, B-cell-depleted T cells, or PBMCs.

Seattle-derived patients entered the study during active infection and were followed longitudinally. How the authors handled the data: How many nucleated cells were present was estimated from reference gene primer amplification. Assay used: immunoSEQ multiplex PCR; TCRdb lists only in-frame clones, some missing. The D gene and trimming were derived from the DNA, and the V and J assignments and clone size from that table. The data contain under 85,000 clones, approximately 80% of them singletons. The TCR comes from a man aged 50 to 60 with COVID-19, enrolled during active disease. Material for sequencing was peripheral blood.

The CDR3 here is CASSYAGTGNTGELFF. CDR3 DNA sequence: TGTGCCAGCAGTTATGCGGGGACAGGGAACACCGGGGAGCTGTTTTTT. The chain couples TRBV6-5 to TRBJ2-2; 8 nucleotides align to TRBD1. This CDR3 region has 16 residues. Germline values: CDR1 MNHEY, CDR2 SVGAGI. V shed 3 bases, J shed 1 base, and the junction held 4 bases outside the gene matches.